These 27 T cell receptor beta chains share one sample of origin, sequenced in a study of shared clonotypes between healthy human individuals (dated by TCRdb to about 2020). Receptor amplification or capture employed the immunoSEQ multiplex PCR assay. This is the immuneACCESS table as TCRdb keeps it, with only in-frame sequences that have V and J called. A part of the clones is gone; compared with another copy, unresolved V genes explain less than half, and the rest is unexplained. This sample comprises 950,000 to 1,100,000 clones, 70% to 80% of them detected only once. The top ten clones comprise roughly 0.55% of the sample. The material sequenced was memory CD4+ T cells from PBMCs. The intended sense of this specimen's cell subset or site label: CD45RA-negative fraction. All receptors derive from a young man in good health. Some clones in this sample may be carry-over from other donors' samples.

V is TRBV2 and J is TRBJ1-2; the D gene is possibly TRBD1 (5 bases). V lost 3 bases and J lost 4, with 15 bases in between. This CDR3 spans 15 amino acids. The germline V gene encodes CDR1 SNHLY and CDR2 FYNNEI. The CDR3 DNA reads TGTGCCAGCAGTGACGGGCCGGGACGGGGCTATGGCTACACCTTC. Its translation: CASSDGPGRGYGYTF.

The chain couples TRBV30 to TRBJ1-5, with a possible D match to TRBD1 (6 bases). V lost 2 bases, J lost 5 bases, and 13 bases lay in between. This CDR3 region has 14 residues. The V gene's germline CDR1 is GTSNPN and CDR2 SVGIG (reference sequence). The CDR3 nucleotides read TGTGCCTGGAGTCTAGGGGGGACCTATCAGCCCCAGCATTTT. This translates into CAWSLGGTYQPQHF. Using reference TRBV30 and TRBJ1-5 for the parts outside the CDR3, the full variable domain is SQTIHQWPATLVQPVGSPLSLECTVEGTSNPNLYWYRQAAGRGLQLLFYSVGIGQISSEVPQNLSASRPQDRQFILSSKKLLLSDSGFYLCAWSLGGTYQPQHFGDGTRLSIL.

A few counts support this clone. CDR3 DNA sequence: TGTGCCAGCAGTTTATGGGGGCAGGGCACTGAAGCTTTCTTT. It codes for CASSLWGQGTEAFF. The chain carries TRBV28 and TRBJ1-1; the D gene is possibly TRBD1 (5 bases). The CDR3 sequence is 14 residues long. Germline values: CDR1 MDHEN, CDR2 SYDVKM. With 0 bases removed from V and 4 bases from J, the gap between germline ends came to 9 bases.

Worth noting for this clone: The likely explanation is a read error, given a far larger clone one base away. The rearrangement links TRBV6-1 to TRBJ1-2; the D gene is possibly TRBD1 (6 bases). The germline V gene encodes CDR1 MNHNS and CDR2 SASEGT. The CDR3 has 12 residues. For the CDR3, the DNA is TGTGTCAGCAGTGAGGACAGTCACGGCTACACCTTC. Its translation: CVSSEDSHGYTF.

The V gene is TRBV18, the J gene TRBJ2-7; TRBD2 matches 11 bases. The CDR3 runs to 15 residues. With 2 bases clipped from V and 7 bases from J, the junction kept 7 bases outside the gene matches. Per the germline V gene, CDR1 is KGHSH and CDR2 is LQKENI. CDR3 loop: CASSPIVAGGPEQYF. CDR3 sequence (DNA): TGTGCCAGCTCACCAATCGTAGCGGGAGGGCCGGAGCAGTACTTC. The variable domain in full, with the rest retrieved from reference TRBV18 and TRBJ2-7, is NAGVMQNPRHLVRRRGQEARLRCSPMKGHSHVYWYRQLPEEGLKFMVYLQKENIIDESGMPKERFSAEFPKEGPSILRIQQVVRGDSAAYFCASSPIVAGGPEQYFGPGTRLTVT.

This clone was seen a handful of times. This rearrangement joins TRBV7-9 to TRBJ1-2, with D possibly being TRBD1 (5 bases). Trimming pared 5 bases from V and 2 bases from J, leaving 18 bases between. The V gene's germline CDR1 is SEHNR and CDR2 FQNEAQ (reference sequence). The CDR3 is 16 residues long. CDR3 residues: CASSGEIGTLNYGYTF. The CDR3 bases are TGTGCCAGCAGCGGAGAAATCGGGACGCTCAACTATGGCTACACCTTC.

The chain carries TRBV6-6 and TRBJ1-5; D gene uncertain. Germline V gene data show CDR1 as MNHNY and CDR2 as SVGAGI (reference sequence). The CDR3 contains 11 residues. Trimming removed 4 bases at V and 7 bases at J, with 5 bases between. The chain's CDR3 is CASSLEQPQHF. In DNA form, the CDR3 reads TGTGCCAGCAGTTTAGAGCAGCCCCAGCATTTT.

The chain has TRBV6-5 and TRBJ2-1; TRBD2 matches 8 bases. The CDR3 length is 16 residues. Germline V gene sequence: CDR1 MNHEY, CDR2 SVGAGI. Unmatched junction bases numbered 7, after V lost 2 bases and J lost 4 bases. Here the CDR3 DNA reads TGTGCCAGCAGTTACCGAGCTAGCGGGTTTTACAATGAGCAGTTCTTC. This encodes CASSYRASGFYNEQFF.

The V and J genes are TRBV11-1 and TRBJ2-7, with 7 positions matching TRBD2. Trimming removed 5 bases from V and 5 bases from J; junction bases left unmatched: 6. The germline V gene has CDR1 SGHAT and CDR2 FQDESV (reference sequence). The CDR3 is 13 residues long. The CDR3 spells CASSAWGGNEQYF. The CDR3 nucleotides are TGTGCCAGCAGCGCCTGGGGGGGGAACGAGCAGTACTTC.

In its sample, this clone was seen many times. The chain recombines TRBV28 with TRBJ1-1, with D possibly TRBD1 on 6 matching bases. The V end was cut by 5 bases, the J end by 7 bases, with 14 bases between. This CDR3 region has 13 residues. Germline V gene lookup returns CDR1 MDHEN and CDR2 SYDVKM. CDR3 sequence: CASSLTGKGEAFF. The CDR3 coding sequence is TGTGCCAGCAGTCTTACAGGGAAGGGTGAAGCTTTCTTT.

About this clone: A read error is possible here, since a much larger clone lies one base away. The chain recombines TRBV4-1 with TRBJ2-7; TRBD1 agrees at 9 bases. Germline trimming cut 7 bases from V and 3 bases from J; bases unmatched to any gene: 10. The CDR3 runs 15 residues. Germline V gives CDR1 MGHRA, CDR2 YSYEKL. The CDR3 loop reads CASNHPGTGLYEQYF. DNA for the CDR3: TGCGCCAGCAACCACCCCGGGACAGGGCTCTACGAGCAGTACTTC.

The chain couples TRBV5-1 to TRBJ2-6, with D possibly being TRBD2 (5 bases). Trimming stripped 2 bases from V and 4 bases from J, with 16 bases between. Germline CDR1 SGHRS, CDR2 YFSETQ. The CDR3 is 17 amino acids. The CDR3 spells CASSFGGRTLGANVLTF. CDR3 DNA sequence: TGCGCCAGCAGCTTTGGTGGCAGGACTCTGGGGGCCAACGTCCTGACTTTC.

The rearrangement uses TRBV4-1 and TRBJ1-5; 7 bases line up with TRBD1. The V gene's germline CDR1 is MGHRA and CDR2 YSYEKL. Trimming took 1 base from V and 1 from J; bases not matched to a gene: 7. This CDR3 contains 17 residues. As DNA, the CDR3 is TGCGCCAGCAGCCAAGCCCCCGGGACAGAGAGCAATCAGCCCCAGCATTTT. This sequence encodes CASSQAPGTESNQPQHF.

In this sample, this clone turned up a few times. J is TRBJ2-5 and V is TRBV10-1; 8 nucleotides match TRBD2. V shed 2 bases and J 5 bases; nucleotides not matched to a gene: 10. This CDR3 contains 16 residues. CDR1 is WNHNN and CDR2 is SYGVQD in the germline V gene (reference sequence). The CDR3 sequence: CASSERASGRKETQYF. In nucleotides, the CDR3 is TGCGCCAGCAGTGAGAGGGCCAGCGGGAGAAAGGAGACCCAGTACTTC.

V gene TRBV5-5 combines with J gene TRBJ2-5, with 9 bases that match TRBD2. Losses at the gene ends were 4 bases for V and 9 bases for J; bases not matched to a gene: 10. Germline V lookup: CDR1 SGHKS, CDR2 YYEKEE (reference sequence). The CDR3 totals 14 residues. CDR3 DNA: TGTGCCAGCAGCCCGACTAGCGGAGGACGGGCCCAGTACTTC. It encodes CASSPTSGGRAQYF.

The chain uses TRBV5-5 and TRBJ1-2, with D maybe TRBD1 (6 bases). Looked up from germline, CDR1 is SGHKS and CDR2 is YYEKEE (reference sequence). The V and J ends lost 2 bases and 6 bases respectively, with 14 bases between them. The CDR3 has 14 amino acids. The CDR3, as DNA: TGTGCCAGCAGCTTAGGAGACAGGCCCCATGGCTACACCTTC. Translated, it gives CASSLGDRPHGYTF.

This clone occurred once. The J gene is TRBJ2-6, the V gene TRBV4-2; 8 nucleotides agree with TRBD1. The CDR3 is made up of 16 amino acids. The trim removed 4 bases at V and 4 bases at J, leaving 6 bases unmatched. Germline V gene data show CDR1 as LGHNA and CDR2 as YNFKEQ. CDR3 sequence: CASSRGTGTGANVLTF. CDR3 bases: TGTGCCAGCAGCCGGGGGACAGGTACCGGGGCCAACGTCCTGACTTTC.

V usage is TRBV5-1 and J usage is TRBJ2-2, with D perhaps matching TRBD1 (6 bases). With 4 bases removed from V and 1 base from J, the gap between germline ends came to 11 bases. The CDR3 totals 15 residues. CDR1 is SGHRS and CDR2 is YFSETQ in the germline V gene. Written as DNA, the CDR3 is TGCGCCAGCAGCGCAAGGACAGAGAACACCGGGGAGCTGTTTTTT. This translates into CASSARTENTGELFF.

The J gene is TRBJ2-5, the V gene TRBV4-2; D gene uncertain. Trimming stripped 4 bases from V and 2 bases from J, with 5 bases between. This CDR3 is 12 amino acids long. Per the germline V gene, CDR1 is LGHNA and CDR2 is YNFKEQ. This CDR3 is CASSRHQETQYF. CDR3 nucleotide sequence: TGTGCCAGCAGCCGCCATCAAGAGACCCAGTACTTC.

The rearrangement joins TRBV2 to TRBJ2-6; D is unresolved. Germline V CDR1 and CDR2: SNHLY, FYNNEI. CDR3 length: 15 residues. Trimming left V 4 bases short and J 2 bases short, with 9 bases between. The CDR3 DNA sequence: TGTGCCAGCAGTGTGGCGGCAACTGGGGCCAACGTCCTGACTTTC. Its protein product is CASSVAATGANVLTF.

This clone was recorded a few times. The chain uses TRBV2 and TRBJ1-2, with 10 bases matching TRBD1. With 5 bases clipped from V and 2 bases from J, the junction kept 5 bases outside the gene matches. Germline CDR1 is SNHLY and CDR2 is FYNNEI. The CDR3 length is 15 residues. The DNA for the CDR3 is TGTGCCAGCAGTCCCAGGGACAGGGGCAACTATGGCTACACCTTC. This gives the protein CASSPRDRGNYGYTF.

This clone was detected only a few times. Only one base separates this from a far larger clonotype, so it likely reflects a read error. The J gene is TRBJ1-3, the V gene TRBV11-2; D remains unclear. Germline values: CDR1 SGHAT, CDR2 FQNNGV. The V end was cut by 3 bases, the J end by 0 bases, with 0 bases between. The CDR3 has 12 amino acids. CDR3 sequence: CASSFSGNTIYF. The CDR3 nucleotides are TGTGCCAGCAGCTTCTCTGGAAACACCATATATTTT.

J is TRBJ1-1 and V is TRBV19, with D perhaps matching TRBD1 (6 bases). CDR3 length: 17 residues. CDR1 and CDR2 from the germline V gene are LNHDA and SQIVND (reference sequence). Trimming shortened V by 7 bases and J by 3 bases, and 24 bases separated the two germline ends. DNA for the CDR3: TGTGCCAGTACCACCGGTGTCCACGATGGGGGGCACACTGAAGCTTTCTTT. It yields the protein CASTTGVHDGGHTEAFF.

The rearrangement links TRBV21-1 to TRBJ1-2; TRBD1 is the table's D call, not checked against the DNA. TRBV21-1 is recorded as a pseudogene. This CDR3 has 17 amino acids. The CDR3, as DNA: TGTGCCAGCAGCAACCGACAGGGGGAGTCCGGCTTCTATGGCTACACCTTC. This codes for CASSNRQGESGFYGYTF.

This sequence joins TRBV5-1 and TRBJ1-3; 12 nucleotides line up with TRBD1. The junction had 17 bases not matched to a gene; V was cut back by 4 bases and J by 3 bases. The CDR3 runs to 20 residues. Germline loops: CDR1 SGHRS, CDR2 YFSETQ. CDR3 loop: CASSPLSGTGGARFGNTIYF. The CDR3 DNA sequence: TGCGCCAGCAGCCCCCTTTCCGGGACAGGGGGCGCAAGATTTGGAAACACCATATATTTT.

The V gene is TRBV5-1, the J gene TRBJ1-2; a weak D match, TRBD1 (5 bases). Trimming took off 1 base at V and 5 bases at J, with 15 bases between the two ends. Germline V gives CDR1 SGHRS, CDR2 YFSETQ. The CDR3 length is 15 residues. CDR3 protein: CASSLRDGLTYGYTF. CDR3 bases: TGCGCCAGCAGCTTGAGGGACGGACTAACGTATGGCTACACCTTC. Full variable domain (remainder filled in from reference TRBV5-1 and TRBJ1-2): KAGVTQTPRYLIKTRGQQVTLSCSPISGHRSVSWYQQTPGQGLQFLFEYFSETQRNKGNFPGRFSGRQFSNSRSEMNVSTLELGDSALYLCASSLRDGLTYGYTFGSGTRLTVV.

The rearrangement links TRBV28 to TRBJ2-3; D perhaps matches TRBD2 (5 bases). From germline, CDR1 is MDHEN and CDR2 SYDVKM. V was trimmed by 3 bases and J by 0 bases, leaving 10 bases between them. CDR3 size: 15 residues. The CDR3 coding sequence is TGTGCCAGCAGTTTTCCGGGAACTAGCACAGATACGCAGTATTTT. It translates to CASSFPGTSTDTQYF. Together with reference TRBV28 and TRBJ2-3, the CDR3 gives the full variable domain: DVKVTQSSRYLVKRTGEKVFLECVQDMDHENMFWYRQDPGLGLRLIYFSYDVKMKEKGDIPEGYSVSREKKERFSLILESASTNQTSMYLCASSFPGTSTDTQYFGPGTRLTVL.